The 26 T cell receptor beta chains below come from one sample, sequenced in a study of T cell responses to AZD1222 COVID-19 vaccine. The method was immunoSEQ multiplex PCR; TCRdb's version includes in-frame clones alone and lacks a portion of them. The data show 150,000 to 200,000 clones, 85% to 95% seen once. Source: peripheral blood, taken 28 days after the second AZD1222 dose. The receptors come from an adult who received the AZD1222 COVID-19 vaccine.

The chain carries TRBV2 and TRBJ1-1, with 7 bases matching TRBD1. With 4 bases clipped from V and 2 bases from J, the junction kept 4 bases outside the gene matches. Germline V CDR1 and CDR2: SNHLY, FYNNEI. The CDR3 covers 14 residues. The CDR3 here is CASSVGGGNTEAFF. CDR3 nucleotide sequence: TGTGCCAGCAGTGTGGGAGGGGGCAACACTGAAGCTTTCTTT.

DNA for the CDR3: TGCGCCAGCGCAGCCCCGGGGGGGGGTAACACTGAAGCTTTCTTT. Protein product: CASAAPGGGNTEAFF. This rearrangement joins TRBV5-1 to TRBJ1-1, with D possibly TRBD1 on 5 matching bases. In germline, CDR1 is SGHRS, CDR2 YFSETQ. The CDR3 sequence is 15 residues long. With 7 bases removed from V and 2 bases from J, the gap between germline ends came to 18 bases. The variable domain in full, with the rest retrieved from reference TRBV5-1 and TRBJ1-1, is KAGVTQTPRYLIKTRGQQVTLSCSPISGHRSVSWYQQTPGQGLQFLFEYFSETQRNKGNFPGRFSGRQFSNSRSEMNVSTLELGDSALYLCASAAPGGGNTEAFFGQGTRLTVV.

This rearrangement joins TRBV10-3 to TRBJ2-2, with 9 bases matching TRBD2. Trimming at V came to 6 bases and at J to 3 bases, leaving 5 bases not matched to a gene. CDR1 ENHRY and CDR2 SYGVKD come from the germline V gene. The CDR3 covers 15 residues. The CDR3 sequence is CAIRGLAGDTGELFF. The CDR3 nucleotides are TGTGCCATCAGAGGTTTAGCGGGAGACACCGGGGAGCTGTTTTTT.

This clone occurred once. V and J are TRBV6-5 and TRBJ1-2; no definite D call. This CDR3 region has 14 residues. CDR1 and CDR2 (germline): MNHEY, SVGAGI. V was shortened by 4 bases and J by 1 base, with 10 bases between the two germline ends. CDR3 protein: CASSWSRNNYGYTF. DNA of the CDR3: TGTGCCAGCAGTTGGTCTAGAAATAACTATGGCTACACCTTC.

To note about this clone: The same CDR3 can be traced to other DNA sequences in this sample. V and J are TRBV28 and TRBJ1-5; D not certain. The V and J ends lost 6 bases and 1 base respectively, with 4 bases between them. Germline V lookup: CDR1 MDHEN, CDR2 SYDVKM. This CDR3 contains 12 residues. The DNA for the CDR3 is TGTGCCAGCAGGGGGAGCAATCAGCCCCAGCATTTT. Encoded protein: CASRGSNQPQHF.

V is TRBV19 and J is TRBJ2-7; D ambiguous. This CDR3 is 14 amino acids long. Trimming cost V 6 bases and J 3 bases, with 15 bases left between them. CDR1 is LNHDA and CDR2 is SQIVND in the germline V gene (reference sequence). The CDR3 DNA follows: TGTGCCAGTAGCCGTCGGACCACCCTCTACGAGCAGTACTTC. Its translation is CASSRRTTLYEQYF.

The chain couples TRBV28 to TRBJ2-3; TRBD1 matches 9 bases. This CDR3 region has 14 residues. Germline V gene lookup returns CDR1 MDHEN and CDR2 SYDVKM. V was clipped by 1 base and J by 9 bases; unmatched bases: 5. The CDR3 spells CASSLYGTGRTQYF. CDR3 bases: TGTGCCAGCAGTTTATACGGGACAGGGAGAACGCAGTATTTT.

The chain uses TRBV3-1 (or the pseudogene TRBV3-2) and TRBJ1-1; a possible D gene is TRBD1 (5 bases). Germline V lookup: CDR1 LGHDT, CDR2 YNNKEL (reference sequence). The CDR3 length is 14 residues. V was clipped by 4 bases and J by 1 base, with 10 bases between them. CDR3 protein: CASSPGLWNTEAFF. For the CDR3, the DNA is TGTGCCAGCAGCCCGGGACTCTGGAACACTGAAGCTTTCTTT.

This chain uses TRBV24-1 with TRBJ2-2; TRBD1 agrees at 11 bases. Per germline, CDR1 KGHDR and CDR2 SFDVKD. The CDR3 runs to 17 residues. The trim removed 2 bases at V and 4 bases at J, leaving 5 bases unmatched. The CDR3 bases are TGTGCCACCAGTGATTCCCGGACAGGGGGCACCACCGGGGAGCTGTTTTTT. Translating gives CATSDSRTGGTTGELFF.

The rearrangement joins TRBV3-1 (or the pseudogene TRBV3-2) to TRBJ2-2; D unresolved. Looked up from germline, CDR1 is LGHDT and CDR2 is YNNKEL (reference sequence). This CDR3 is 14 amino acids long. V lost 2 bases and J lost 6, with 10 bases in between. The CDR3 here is CASSQWRLAGELFF. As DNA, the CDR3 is TGTGCCAGCAGCCAATGGCGCCTAGCCGGGGAGCTGTTTTTT.

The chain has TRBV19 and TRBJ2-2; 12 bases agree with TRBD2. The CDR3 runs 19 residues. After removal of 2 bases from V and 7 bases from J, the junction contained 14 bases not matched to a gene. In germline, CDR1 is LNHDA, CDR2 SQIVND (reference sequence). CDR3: CASSINPPASGRAGGELFF. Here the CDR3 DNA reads TGTGCCAGTAGTATAAACCCCCCGGCTAGCGGGAGGGCCGGCGGGGAGCTGTTTTTT.

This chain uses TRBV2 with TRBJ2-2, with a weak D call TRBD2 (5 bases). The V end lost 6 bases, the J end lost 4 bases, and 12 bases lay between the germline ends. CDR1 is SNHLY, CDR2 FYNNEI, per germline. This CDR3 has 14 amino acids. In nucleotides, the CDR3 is TGTGCCAGCAGACGGCTGGCGGGCACCGGGGAGCTGTTTTTT. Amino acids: CASRRLAGTGELFF. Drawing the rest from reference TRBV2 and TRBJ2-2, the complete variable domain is EPEVTQTPSHQVTQMGQEVILRCVPISNHLYFYWYRQILGQKVEFLVSFYNNEISEKSEIFDDQFSVERPDGSNFTLKIRSTKLEDSAMYFCASRRLAGTGELFFGEGSRLTVL.

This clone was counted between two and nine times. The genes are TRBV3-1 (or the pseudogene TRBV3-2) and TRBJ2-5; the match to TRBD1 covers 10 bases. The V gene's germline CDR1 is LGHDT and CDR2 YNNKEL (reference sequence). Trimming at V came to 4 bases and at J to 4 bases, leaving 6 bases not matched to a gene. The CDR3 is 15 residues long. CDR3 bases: TGTGCCAGCAGCCCTGGGACAGGGGTTGCAGAGACCCAGTACTTC. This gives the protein CASSPGTGVAETQYF.

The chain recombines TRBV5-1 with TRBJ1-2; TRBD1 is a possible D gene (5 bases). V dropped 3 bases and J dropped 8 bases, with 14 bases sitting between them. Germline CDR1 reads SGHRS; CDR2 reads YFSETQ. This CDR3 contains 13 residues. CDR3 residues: CASSYGHLSGYTF. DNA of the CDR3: TGCGCCAGCAGCTATGGACACCTCTCGGGCTACACCTTC.

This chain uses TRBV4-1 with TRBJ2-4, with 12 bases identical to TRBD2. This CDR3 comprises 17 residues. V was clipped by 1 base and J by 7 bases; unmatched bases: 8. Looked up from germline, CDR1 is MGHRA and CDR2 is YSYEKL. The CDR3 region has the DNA TGCGCCAGCAGCCAAGTGGGGCTAGCGGGAGGGGGGAACATTCAGTACTTC. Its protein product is CASSQVGLAGGGNIQYF.

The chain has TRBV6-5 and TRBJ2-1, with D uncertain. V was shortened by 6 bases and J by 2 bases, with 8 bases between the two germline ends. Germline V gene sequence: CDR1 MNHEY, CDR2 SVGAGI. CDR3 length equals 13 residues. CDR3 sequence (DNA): TGTGCCAGCAGACTTTTACCCTACAATGAGCAGTTCTTC. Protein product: CASRLLPYNEQFF.

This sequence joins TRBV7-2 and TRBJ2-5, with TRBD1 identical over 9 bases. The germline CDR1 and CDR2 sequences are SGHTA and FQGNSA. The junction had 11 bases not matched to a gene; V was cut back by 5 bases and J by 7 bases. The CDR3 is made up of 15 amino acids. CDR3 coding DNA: TGTGCCAGCAGCCCCTTATTGGACAGGGGTGGGACCCAGTACTTC. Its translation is CASSPLLDRGGTQYF. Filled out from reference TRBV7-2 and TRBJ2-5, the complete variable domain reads GAGVSQSPSNKVTEKGKDVELRCDPISGHTALYWYRQSLGQGLEFLIYFQGNSAPDKSGLPSDRFSAERTGGSVSTLTIQRTQQEDSAVYLCASSPLLDRGGTQYFGPGTRLLVL.

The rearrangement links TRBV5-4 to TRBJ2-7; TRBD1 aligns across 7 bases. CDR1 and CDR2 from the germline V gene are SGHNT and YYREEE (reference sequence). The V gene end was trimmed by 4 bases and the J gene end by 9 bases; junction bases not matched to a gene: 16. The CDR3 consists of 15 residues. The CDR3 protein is CASSPDWDSPGGQYF. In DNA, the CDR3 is TGTGCCAGCAGCCCGGATTGGGACAGCCCGGGTGGGCAGTACTTC.

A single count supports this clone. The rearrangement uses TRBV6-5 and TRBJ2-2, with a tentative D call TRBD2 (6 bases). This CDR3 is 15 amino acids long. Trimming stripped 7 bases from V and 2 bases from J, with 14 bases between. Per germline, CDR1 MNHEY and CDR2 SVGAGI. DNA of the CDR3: TGTGCCAGCAATGGAGGGACTTTCAACACCGGGGAGCTGTTTTTT. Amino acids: CASNGGTFNTGELFF.

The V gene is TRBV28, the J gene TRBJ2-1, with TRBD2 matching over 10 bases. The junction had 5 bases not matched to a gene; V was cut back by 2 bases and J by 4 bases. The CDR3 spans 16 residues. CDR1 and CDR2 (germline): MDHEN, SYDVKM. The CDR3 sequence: CASSLRLAGEYNEQFF. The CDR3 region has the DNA TGTGCCAGCAGTTTAAGGCTAGCGGGGGAATACAATGAGCAGTTCTTC.

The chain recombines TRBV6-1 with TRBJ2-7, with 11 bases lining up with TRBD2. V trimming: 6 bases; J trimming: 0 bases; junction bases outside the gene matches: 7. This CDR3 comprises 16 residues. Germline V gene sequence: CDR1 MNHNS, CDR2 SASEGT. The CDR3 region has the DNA TGTGCCAGCAGAGAACAGGGACTAGCGGACTCCTACGAGCAGTACTTC. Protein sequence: CASREQGLADSYEQYF.

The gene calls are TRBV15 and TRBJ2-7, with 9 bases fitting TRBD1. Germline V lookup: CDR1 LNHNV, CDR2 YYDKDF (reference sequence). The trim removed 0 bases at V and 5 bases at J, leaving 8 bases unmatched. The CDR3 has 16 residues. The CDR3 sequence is CATSRDGTGLLHEQYF. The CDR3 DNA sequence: TGTGCCACCAGCAGAGACGGGACAGGGCTTCTTCACGAGCAGTACTTC. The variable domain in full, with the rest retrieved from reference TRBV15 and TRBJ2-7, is DAMVIQNPRYQVTQFGKPVTLSCSQTLNHNVMYWYQQKSSQAPKLLFHYYDKDFNNEADTPDNFQSRRPNTSFCFLDIRSPGLGDTAMYLCATSRDGTGLLHEQYFGPGTRLTVT.

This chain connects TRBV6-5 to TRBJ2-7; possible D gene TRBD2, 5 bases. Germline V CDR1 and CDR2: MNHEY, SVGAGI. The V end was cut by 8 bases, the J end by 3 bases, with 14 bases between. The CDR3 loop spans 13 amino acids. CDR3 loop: CASAGKLSYEQYF. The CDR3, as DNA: TGTGCCAGCGCGGGCAAGTTGAGCTACGAGCAGTACTTC.

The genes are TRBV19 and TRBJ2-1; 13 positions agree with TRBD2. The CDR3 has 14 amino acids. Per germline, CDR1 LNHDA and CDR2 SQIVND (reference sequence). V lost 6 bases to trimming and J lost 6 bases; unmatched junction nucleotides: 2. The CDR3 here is CASRTSGRGNEQFF. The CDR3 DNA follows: TGTGCCAGTAGAACTAGCGGGAGGGGCAATGAGCAGTTCTTC.

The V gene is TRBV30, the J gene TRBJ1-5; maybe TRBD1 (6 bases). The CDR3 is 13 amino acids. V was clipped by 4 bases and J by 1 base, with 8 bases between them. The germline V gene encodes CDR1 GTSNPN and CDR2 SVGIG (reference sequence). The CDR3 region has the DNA TGTGCCTGGACAGGGGACAGCAATCAGCCCCAGCATTTT. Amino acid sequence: CAWTGDSNQPQHF.

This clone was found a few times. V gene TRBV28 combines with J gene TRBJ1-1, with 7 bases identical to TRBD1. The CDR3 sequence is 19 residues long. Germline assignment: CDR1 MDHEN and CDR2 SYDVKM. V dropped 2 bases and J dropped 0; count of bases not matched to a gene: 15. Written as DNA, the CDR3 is TGTGCCAGCAGTTTAAGTCTAGGGGGCACAGGACAGATGAACACTGAAGCTTTCTTT. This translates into CASSLSLGGTGQMNTEAFF.